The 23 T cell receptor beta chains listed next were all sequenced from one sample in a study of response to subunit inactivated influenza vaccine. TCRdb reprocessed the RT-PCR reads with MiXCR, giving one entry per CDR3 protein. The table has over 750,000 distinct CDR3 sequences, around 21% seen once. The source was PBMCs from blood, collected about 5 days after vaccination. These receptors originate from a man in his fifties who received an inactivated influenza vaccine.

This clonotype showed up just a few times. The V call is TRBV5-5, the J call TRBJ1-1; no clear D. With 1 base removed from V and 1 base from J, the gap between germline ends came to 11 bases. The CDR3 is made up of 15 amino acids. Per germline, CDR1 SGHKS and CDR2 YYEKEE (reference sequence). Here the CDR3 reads CASSLYVGRNTEAFF. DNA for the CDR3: TGTGCCAGCAGCTTGTACGTGGGCCGGAACACTGAAGCTTTCTTT.

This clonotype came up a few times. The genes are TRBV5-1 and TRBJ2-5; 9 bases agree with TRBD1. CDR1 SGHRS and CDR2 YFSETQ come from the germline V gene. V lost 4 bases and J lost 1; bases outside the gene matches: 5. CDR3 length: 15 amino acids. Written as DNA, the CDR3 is TGCGCCAGCAGCGCGACACAGGGGGCCCAAGAGACCCAGTACTTC. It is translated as CASSATQGAQETQYF.

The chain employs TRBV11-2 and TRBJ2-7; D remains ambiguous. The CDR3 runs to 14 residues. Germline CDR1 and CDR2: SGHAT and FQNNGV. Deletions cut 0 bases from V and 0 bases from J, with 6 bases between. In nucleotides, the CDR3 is TGTGCCAGCAGCTTAGAGACGGCCTCCTACGAGCAGTACTTC. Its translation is CASSLETASYEQYF.

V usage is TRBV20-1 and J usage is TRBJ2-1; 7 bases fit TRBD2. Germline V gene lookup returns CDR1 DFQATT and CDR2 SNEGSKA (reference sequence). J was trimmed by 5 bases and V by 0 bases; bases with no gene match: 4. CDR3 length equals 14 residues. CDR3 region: CSAREREYNNEQFF. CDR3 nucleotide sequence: TGCAGTGCTAGAGAGCGGGAGTACAACAATGAGCAGTTCTTC.

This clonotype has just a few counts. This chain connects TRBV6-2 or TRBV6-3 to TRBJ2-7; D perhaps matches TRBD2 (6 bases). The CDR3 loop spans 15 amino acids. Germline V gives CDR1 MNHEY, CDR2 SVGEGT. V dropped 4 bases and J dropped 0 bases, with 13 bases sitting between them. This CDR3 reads CASSSRDSYSYEQYF. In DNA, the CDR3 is TGTGCCAGCAGTTCCCGGGACTCGTACTCCTACGAGCAGTACTTC.

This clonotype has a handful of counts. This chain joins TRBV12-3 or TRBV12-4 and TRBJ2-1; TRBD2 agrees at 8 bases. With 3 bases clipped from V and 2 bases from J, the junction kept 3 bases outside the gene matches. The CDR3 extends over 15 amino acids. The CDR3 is CASSFRRGAYNEQFF. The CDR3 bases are TGTGCCAGCAGTTTTCGGCGGGGGGCCTACAATGAGCAGTTCTTC.

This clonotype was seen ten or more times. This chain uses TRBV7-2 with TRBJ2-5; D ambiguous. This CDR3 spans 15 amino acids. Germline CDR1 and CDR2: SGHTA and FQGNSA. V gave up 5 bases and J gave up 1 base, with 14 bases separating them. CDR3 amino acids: CASSKGDRTQETQYF. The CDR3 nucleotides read TGTGCCAGCAGCAAGGGTGACCGTACCCAAGAGACCCAGTACTTC. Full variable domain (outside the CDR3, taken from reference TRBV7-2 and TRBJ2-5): GAGVSQSPSNKVTEKGKDVELRCDPISGHTALYWYRQSLGQGLEFLIYFQGNSAPDKSGLPSDRFSAERTGGSVSTLTIQRTQQEDSAVYLCASSKGDRTQETQYFGPGTRLLVL.

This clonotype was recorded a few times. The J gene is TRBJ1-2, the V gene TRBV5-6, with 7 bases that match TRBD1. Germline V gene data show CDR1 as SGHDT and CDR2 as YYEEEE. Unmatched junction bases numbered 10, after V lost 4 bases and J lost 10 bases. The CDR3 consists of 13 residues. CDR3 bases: TGTGCCAGCAGCCTCAGACAGGGTGCCGTCTACACCTTC. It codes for CASSLRQGAVYTF.

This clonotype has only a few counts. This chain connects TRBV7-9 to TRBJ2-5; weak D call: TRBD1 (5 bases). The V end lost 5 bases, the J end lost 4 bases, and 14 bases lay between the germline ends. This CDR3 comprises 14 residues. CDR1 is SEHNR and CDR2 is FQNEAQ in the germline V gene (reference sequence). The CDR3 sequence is CASSAEVGRETQYF. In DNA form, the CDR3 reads TGTGCCAGCAGCGCAGAGGTGGGGCGAGAGACCCAGTACTTC.

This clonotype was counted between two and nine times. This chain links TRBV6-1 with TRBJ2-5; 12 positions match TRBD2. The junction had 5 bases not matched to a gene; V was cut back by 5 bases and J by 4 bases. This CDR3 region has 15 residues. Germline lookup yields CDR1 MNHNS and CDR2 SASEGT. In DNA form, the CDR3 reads TGTGCCAGCAGTCCCGGACTAGCGGGGATAGAGACCCAGTACTTC. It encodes CASSPGLAGIETQYF.

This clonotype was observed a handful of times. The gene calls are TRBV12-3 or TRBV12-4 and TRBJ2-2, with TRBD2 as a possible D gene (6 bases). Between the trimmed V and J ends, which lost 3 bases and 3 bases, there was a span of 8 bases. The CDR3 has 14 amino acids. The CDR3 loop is CASSFWGDTGELFF. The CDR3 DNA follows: TGTGCCAGCAGTTTTTGGGGGGACACCGGGGAGCTGTTTTTT.

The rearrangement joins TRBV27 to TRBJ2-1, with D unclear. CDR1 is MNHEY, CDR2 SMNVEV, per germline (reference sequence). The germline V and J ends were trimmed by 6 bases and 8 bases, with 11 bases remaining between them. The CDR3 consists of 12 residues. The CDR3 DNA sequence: TGTGCCAGCAGCTCCTATAGGGATGAGCAGTTCTTC. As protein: CASSSYRDEQFF.

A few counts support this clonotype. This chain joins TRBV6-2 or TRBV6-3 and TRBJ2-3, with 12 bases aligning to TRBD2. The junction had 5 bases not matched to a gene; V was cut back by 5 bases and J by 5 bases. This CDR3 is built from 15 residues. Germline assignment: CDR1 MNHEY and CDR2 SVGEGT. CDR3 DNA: TGTGCCAGCAGTCCCGCGGGACTAGCGGGAGATACGCAGTATTTT. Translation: CASSPAGLAGDTQYF.

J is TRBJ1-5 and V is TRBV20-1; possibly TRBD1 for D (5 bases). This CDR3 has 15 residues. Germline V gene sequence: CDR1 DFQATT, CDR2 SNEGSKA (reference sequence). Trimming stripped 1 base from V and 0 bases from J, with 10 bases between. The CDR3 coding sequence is TGCAGTGCTAGAGTACAGGAGAATAGCAATCAGCCCCAGCATTTT. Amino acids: CSARVQENSNQPQHF.

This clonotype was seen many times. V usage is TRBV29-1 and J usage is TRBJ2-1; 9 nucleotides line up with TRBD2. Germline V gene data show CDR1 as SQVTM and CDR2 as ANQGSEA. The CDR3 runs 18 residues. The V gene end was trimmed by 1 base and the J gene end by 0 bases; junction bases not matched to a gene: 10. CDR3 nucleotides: TGCAGCGTTGAAGGGGTGCGGGAGGGCCGGCTCTCCTACAATGAGCAGTTCTTC. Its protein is CSVEGVREGRLSYNEQFF.

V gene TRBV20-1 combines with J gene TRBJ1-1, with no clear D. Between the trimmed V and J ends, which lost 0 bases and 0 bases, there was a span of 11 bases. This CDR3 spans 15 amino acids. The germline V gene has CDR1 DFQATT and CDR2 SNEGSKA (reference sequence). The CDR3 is CSARDGEKLNTEAFF. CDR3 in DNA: TGCAGTGCTAGAGATGGGGAGAAGTTGAACACTGAAGCTTTCTTT.

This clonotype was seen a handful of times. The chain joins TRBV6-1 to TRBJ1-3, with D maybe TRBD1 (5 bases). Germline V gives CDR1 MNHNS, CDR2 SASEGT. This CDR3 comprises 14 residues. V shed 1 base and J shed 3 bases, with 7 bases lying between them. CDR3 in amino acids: CASSEEGLGNTIYF. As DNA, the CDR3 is TGTGCCAGCAGTGAAGAGGGACTTGGAAACACCATATATTTT.

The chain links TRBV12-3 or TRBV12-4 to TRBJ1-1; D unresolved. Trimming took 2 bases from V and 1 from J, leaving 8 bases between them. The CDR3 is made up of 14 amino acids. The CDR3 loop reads CASSLRRENTEAFF. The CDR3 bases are TGTGCCAGCAGTTTACGGAGAGAGAACACTGAAGCTTTCTTT.

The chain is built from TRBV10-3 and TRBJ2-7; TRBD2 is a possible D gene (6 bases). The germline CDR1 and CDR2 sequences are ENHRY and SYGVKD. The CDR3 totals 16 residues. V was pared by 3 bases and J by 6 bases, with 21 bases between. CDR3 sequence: CAISERPSGTGSEQYF. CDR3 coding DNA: TGTGCCATCAGTGAAAGACCCTCCGGGACTGGGAGCGAGCAGTACTTC.

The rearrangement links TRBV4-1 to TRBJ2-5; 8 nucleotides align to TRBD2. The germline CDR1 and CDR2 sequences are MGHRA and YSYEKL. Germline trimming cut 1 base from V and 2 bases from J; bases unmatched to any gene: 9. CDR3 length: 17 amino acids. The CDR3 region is CASSQVGGLGWQETQYF. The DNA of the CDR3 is TGCGCCAGCAGCCAAGTTGGGGGACTAGGGTGGCAAGAGACCCAGTACTTC.

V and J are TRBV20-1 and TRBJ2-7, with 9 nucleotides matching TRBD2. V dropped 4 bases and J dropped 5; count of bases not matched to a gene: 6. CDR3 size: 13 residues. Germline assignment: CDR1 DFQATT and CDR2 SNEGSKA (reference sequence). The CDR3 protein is CSAILRTSDEQYF. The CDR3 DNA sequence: TGCAGTGCTATCCTAAGGACTAGCGACGAGCAGTACTTC.

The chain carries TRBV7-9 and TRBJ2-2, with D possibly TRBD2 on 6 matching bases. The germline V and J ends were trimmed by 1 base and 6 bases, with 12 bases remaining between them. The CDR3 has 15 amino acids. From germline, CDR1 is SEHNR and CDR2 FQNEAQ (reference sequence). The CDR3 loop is CASSLERVKAGELFF. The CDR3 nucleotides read TGTGCCAGCAGCTTAGAGCGGGTAAAGGCCGGGGAGCTGTTTTTT.

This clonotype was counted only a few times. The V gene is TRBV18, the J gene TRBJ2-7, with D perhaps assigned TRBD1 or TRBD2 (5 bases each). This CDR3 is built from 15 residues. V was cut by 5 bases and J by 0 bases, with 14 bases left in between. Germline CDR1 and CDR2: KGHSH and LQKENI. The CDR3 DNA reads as TGTGCCAGCTCAACGGGACCAAGCGCCTCCTACGAGCAGTACTTC. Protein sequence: CASSTGPSASYEQYF. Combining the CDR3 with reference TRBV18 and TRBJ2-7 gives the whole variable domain NAGVMQNPRHLVRRRGQEARLRCSPMKGHSHVYWYRQLPEEGLKFMVYLQKENIIDESGMPKERFSAEFPKEGPSILRIQQVVRGDSAAYFCASSTGPSASYEQYFGPGTRLTVT.